The 20 T cell receptor beta chains presented below share a single source sample, sequenced in a study of cytomegalovirus exposure and HLA in healthy donors (dated by TCRdb to the late 2010s). The library was produced with the immunoSEQ multiplex PCR assay. For the multiplex PCR, a mixture combining 60 forward primers for TCR Vbeta segments and 13 reverse primers for TCR Jbeta segments was used. TCRdb took over this immuneACCESS table, retaining in-frame rearrangements with V and J assigned. Such tables are incomplete; in checked studies, under half of the missing clones stem from an unresolved V gene, and the remainder is unexplained. The sample contains fewer than 150,000 clones, roughly four fifths of them found a single time. The ten largest clones capture nearly 5% of the sample. Sequenced input: PBMCs. Receptors originate from a woman aged 50 to 60 in good health and CMV-seronegative.

This CDR3 is CASSMGTGINQPQHF. The DNA of the CDR3 is TGTGCCAGTAGTATGGGGACAGGGATAAATCAGCCCCAGCATTTT. The V gene is TRBV19, the J gene TRBJ1-5; 9 bases align to TRBD1. CDR3 length equals 15 residues. The germline V gene encodes CDR1 LNHDA and CDR2 SQIVND (reference sequence). The ends lost 3 bases at V and 4 bases at J; junction bases unmatched: 4.

This clone was counted a single time. This sequence joins TRBV6-6 and TRBJ1-5; 7 bases map to TRBD1. The CDR3 consists of 13 residues. Germline values: CDR1 MNHNY, CDR2 SVGAGI (reference sequence). Losses at the gene ends were 6 bases for V and 4 bases for J; bases not matched to a gene: 3. This chain's CDR3 is CASSPQGNQPQHF. DNA for the CDR3: TGTGCCAGCAGCCCACAGGGGAATCAGCCCCAGCATTTT.

V usage is TRBV6-4 and J usage is TRBJ1-2, with D perhaps TRBD1 (5 bases). Germline CDR1 is MRHNA and CDR2 is SNTAGT. There are 15 residues in the CDR3. V was cut by 4 bases and J by 3 bases, with 15 bases left in between. CDR3 bases: TGTGCCAGCAGTGTTGCTCCGGGACTGGACTATGGCTACACCTTC. Translating it yields CASSVAPGLDYGYTF.

V and J are TRBV28 and TRBJ2-4; 9 nucleotides agree with TRBD1. Losses at the gene ends were 5 bases for V and 3 bases for J; bases not matched to a gene: 8. CDR1 is MDHEN, CDR2 SYDVKM, per germline. The CDR3 is made up of 16 amino acids. The chain's CDR3 is CASSPRDREGKNIQYF. The CDR3 DNA follows: TGTGCCAGCAGTCCCCGGGACAGGGAGGGCAAAAACATTCAGTACTTC.

The CDR3 DNA is TGCGCCAGCAGCCAAGATGCAGGAACCTACGAGCAGTACTTC. It yields the protein CASSQDAGTYEQYF. The genes are TRBV4-1 and TRBJ2-7; D not resolved. CDR1 and CDR2 (germline): MGHRA, YSYEKL. CDR3 length: 14 residues. With 0 bases removed from V and 2 bases from J, the gap between germline ends came to 8 bases.

CDR3 loop: CASSQPGGGTSYEQYF. The DNA for the CDR3 is TGTGCCAGCAGCCAACCTGGCGGGGGCACATCCTACGAGCAGTACTTC. J is TRBJ2-7 and V is TRBV7-2, with D possibly TRBD2 on 7 matching bases. Per the germline V gene, CDR1 is SGHTA and CDR2 is FQGNSA. The CDR3 extends over 16 amino acids. V dropped 5 bases and J dropped 1 base, with 18 bases sitting between them.

The CDR3 protein is CASSVGGANTGELFF. DNA for the CDR3: TGTGCCAGCAGCGTAGGGGGGGCGAACACCGGGGAGCTGTTTTTT. The chain employs TRBV9 and TRBJ2-2; D possibly corresponds to TRBD2 (6 bases). CDR3 length: 15 amino acids. Germline lookup yields CDR1 SGDLS and CDR2 YYNGEE. Deletions cut 0 bases from V and 0 bases from J, with 6 bases between.

The sample holds a few counts of this clone. The rearrangement links TRBV9 to TRBJ2-7; TRBD2 aligns across 9 bases. V dropped 4 bases and J dropped 5; count of bases not matched to a gene: 16. CDR3 length: 17 residues. Per the germline V gene, CDR1 is SGDLS and CDR2 is YYNGEE. CDR3 amino acids: CASSPRGGRGGINEQYF. The CDR3 bases are TGTGCCAGCAGCCCGCGGGGAGGGCGGGGGGGGATCAACGAGCAGTACTTC.

The rearrangement uses TRBV18 and TRBJ2-7; 8 positions match TRBD1. Germline trimming cut 6 bases from V and 2 bases from J; bases unmatched to any gene: 6. This CDR3 has 14 residues. Germline CDR1 is KGHSH and CDR2 is LQKENI. The chain's CDR3 is CASSPGQATYEQYF. The CDR3 DNA is TGTGCCAGCTCTCCGGGACAGGCGACCTACGAGCAGTACTTC.

This rearrangement joins TRBV6-4 to TRBJ2-3, with TRBD2 identical over 14 bases. Germline CDR1 reads MRHNA; CDR2 reads SNTAGT. V was clipped by 5 bases and J by 2 bases; unmatched bases: 3. The CDR3 totals 16 residues. As DNA, the CDR3 is TGTGCCAGCAGTCCGGGACTAGCGGGGGCCACAGATACGCAGTATTTT. Translated, it gives CASSPGLAGATDTQYF.

The V gene is TRBV30, the J gene TRBJ1-2, with D maybe TRBD1 (6 bases). This CDR3 has 15 residues. Per germline, CDR1 GTSNPN and CDR2 SVGIG (reference sequence). Trimming pared 2 bases from V and 1 base from J, leaving 14 bases between. DNA for the CDR3: TGTGCCTGGAGTTCGGTCAGGGGCCTTAACTATGGCTACACCTTC. Protein: CAWSSVRGLNYGYTF.

The chain is built from TRBV19 and TRBJ2-1; maybe TRBD1 (6 bases). The V and J ends lost 1 base and 10 bases respectively, with 8 bases between them. CDR1 is LNHDA and CDR2 is SQIVND in the germline V gene (reference sequence). The CDR3 runs to 12 residues. The CDR3 loop is CASSIGGLEQFF. CDR3 nucleotides: TGTGCCAGTAGTATAGGGGGGCTCGAGCAGTTCTTC.

The chain combines TRBV6-5 with TRBJ2-5; 7 positions match TRBD1. The J call is in doubt because the DNA end fits TRBJ2-7 better. This CDR3 has 14 residues. The germline gives CDR1 MNHEY, CDR2 SVGAGI. In nucleotides, the CDR3 is TGTGCCAGCAGCCGCTGGGACAGCACCTACGAGCAGTACTTC. It encodes CASSRWDSTYEQYF.

This chain links TRBV5-1 with TRBJ2-7, with D maybe TRBD1 (6 bases). Per germline, CDR1 SGHRS and CDR2 YFSETQ. The CDR3 length is 14 residues. V lost 3 bases and J lost 3, with 13 bases in between. The CDR3, as DNA: TGCGCCAGCAGCTGGCCCAGGGGTGACTACGAGCAGTACTTC. Residues: CASSWPRGDYEQYF.

The CDR3 nucleotides read TGTGCCAGCAGTGAAGGGACTAGCGGGGGGGCAGCTGATACGCAGTATTTT. Translation gives CASSEGTSGGAADTQYF. The gene calls are TRBV6-1 and TRBJ2-3; 15 bases map to TRBD2. Germline CDR1 and CDR2: MNHNS and SASEGT. This CDR3 region has 17 residues. V gave up 1 base and J gave up 6 bases; unmatched junction bases: 5.

The CDR3 DNA sequence: TGTGCCAGCAGTGCGGGACTAGCGGGTAAAGAGACCCAGTACTTC. This translates into CASSAGLAGKETQYF. The rearrangement links TRBV6-1 to TRBJ2-5; 12 nucleotides agree with TRBD2. The CDR3 sequence is 15 residues long. CDR1 and CDR2 (germline): MNHNS, SASEGT. Trimming took 4 bases from V and 3 from J; bases not matched to a gene: 3.

The chain uses TRBV29-1 and TRBJ2-1; tentative D call: TRBD2 (6 bases). This CDR3 has 13 amino acids. Germline loops: CDR1 SQVTM, CDR2 ANQGSEA. V was trimmed by 8 bases and J by 5 bases, leaving 16 bases between them. CDR3 loop: CSSRRGFNNEQFF. In DNA form, the CDR3 reads TGCAGCTCACGGAGGGGATTTAACAATGAGCAGTTCTTC.

Here the CDR3 reads CASTVRTVNSNQPQHF. The DNA of the CDR3 is TGTGCCAGTACCGTTCGGACAGTTAATAGCAATCAGCCCCAGCATTTT. The chain links TRBV19 to TRBJ1-5; a weak D match, TRBD1 (6 bases). The CDR3 runs to 16 residues. The ends were cut back, 7 bases at V and 0 bases at J, with 16 bases in the middle. Germline loops: CDR1 LNHDA, CDR2 SQIVND (reference sequence).

In DNA form, the CDR3 reads TGCGCCAGCAGCTTCCGAGGGCTAGCGGGGTCCATAGATACGCAGTATTTT. Amino acid sequence: CASSFRGLAGSIDTQYF. This chain connects TRBV5-1 to TRBJ2-3, with 9 bases identical to TRBD2. The CDR3 runs to 17 residues. The germline V gene has CDR1 SGHRS and CDR2 YFSETQ. V trimming: 2 bases; J trimming: 5 bases; junction bases outside the gene matches: 12.

The J gene is TRBJ2-7, the V gene TRBV30; TRBD1 agrees at 7 bases. There are 14 residues in the CDR3. Germline CDR1 is GTSNPN and CDR2 is SVGIG (reference sequence). V gave up 2 bases and J gave up 4 bases; unmatched junction bases: 8. The CDR3 is CAWSLTRGRYEQYF. CDR3 coding DNA: TGTGCCTGGAGTTTAACAAGGGGGCGGTACGAGCAGTACTTC.